These 9 T cell receptor beta chains were sequenced from one sample in a study of blood T cell repertoires in COVID-19. Data came from immunoSEQ multiplex PCR; TCRdb stores just in-frame clones and leaves some out. The sample lists about 26,000 clones; 75% to 90% were seen once. The source material was peripheral blood. The source is a human donor in a cohort sampled during active COVID-19.

The chain combines TRBV7-2 with TRBJ2-1; D is possibly TRBD2 (6 bases). The germline V gene has CDR1 SGHTA and CDR2 FQGNSA. The CDR3 sequence is 14 residues long. Trimming took 1 base from V and 6 from J, leaving 10 bases between them. This CDR3 is CASSLVTRSNEQFF. The CDR3 bases are TGTGCCAGCAGCTTAGTGACTAGAAGCAATGAGCAGTTCTTC.

The chain joins TRBV15 to TRBJ2-3, with a possible D match to TRBD2 (5 bases). Trimming left V 3 bases short and J 0 bases short, with 10 bases between. Germline V gene data show CDR1 as LNHNV and CDR2 as YYDKDF (reference sequence). The CDR3 runs to 15 residues. The CDR3 coding sequence is TGTGCCACCAGCAGGATAGCGACGAGCACAGATACGCAGTATTTT. Translated: CATSRIATSTDTQYF. Using reference TRBV15 and TRBJ2-3 for the parts outside the CDR3, the full variable domain is DAMVIQNPRYQVTQFGKPVTLSCSQTLNHNVMYWYQQKSSQAPKLLFHYYDKDFNNEADTPDNFQSRRPNTSFCFLDIRSPGLGDTAMYLCATSRIATSTDTQYFGPGTRLTVL.

This clone was recorded once. The chain couples TRBV6-1 to TRBJ1-5, with D perhaps matching TRBD1 (5 bases). Deletions cut 0 bases from V and 3 bases from J, with 18 bases between. The CDR3 extends over 18 amino acids. The germline gives CDR1 MNHNS, CDR2 SASEGT. The CDR3 bases are TGTGCCAGCAGTGAAGCCATTGGGGCCCCCTGGACCAATCAGCCCCAGCATTTT. It codes for CASSEAIGAPWTNQPQHF.

V gene TRBV21-1 combines with J gene TRBJ1-2; TRBD1, the table's D call, was not compared with the DNA. TRBV21-1 is a recognized pseudogene. The CDR3 is 14 residues long. This CDR3 is CASTLSQGAVGYTF. The CDR3, as DNA: TGTGCCAGCACCCTATCACAGGGGGCTGTTGGCTACACCTTC.

This chain links TRBV7-9 with TRBJ1-5, with 8 bases that match TRBD1. The ends lost 1 base at V and 6 bases at J; junction bases unmatched: 11. This CDR3 comprises 17 residues. Germline assignment: CDR1 SEHNR and CDR2 FQNEAQ (reference sequence). CDR3 sequence: CASSLEFGSGGTQPQHF. CDR3 bases: TGTGCCAGCAGCTTAGAATTTGGATCAGGGGGCACTCAGCCCCAGCATTTT.

The chain has TRBV7-2 and TRBJ2-1; 8 bases line up with TRBD1. The CDR3 loop spans 15 amino acids. Looked up from germline, CDR1 is SGHTA and CDR2 is FQGNSA. V lost 5 bases to trimming and J lost 1 base; unmatched junction nucleotides: 4. CDR3 DNA sequence: TGTGCCAGCAGCCCGAGACAGGGGTCCTACAATGAGCAGTTCTTC. This codes for CASSPRQGSYNEQFF.

This clone was detected once. V and J are TRBV24-1 and TRBJ2-5; D remains unclear. V lost 5 bases and J lost 2, with 2 bases in between. Germline V CDR1 and CDR2: KGHDR, SFDVKD. This CDR3 spans 11 amino acids. The CDR3 loop is CATSVQETQYF. DNA of the CDR3: TGTGCCACCAGTGTACAAGAGACCCAGTACTTC.

The chain joins TRBV11-1 to TRBJ1-4; a possible D gene is TRBD1 (6 bases). Trimming cost V 2 bases and J 8 bases, with 9 bases left between them. Per the germline V gene, CDR1 is SGHAT and CDR2 is FQDESV (reference sequence). The CDR3 runs 13 residues. CDR3 sequence reads: CASSLTGKEKLFF. DNA for the CDR3: TGTGCCAGCAGCTTAACAGGGAAGGAAAAACTGTTTTTT.

The genes are TRBV19 and TRBJ1-6; D gene ambiguous. Trimming cost V 3 bases and J 8 bases, with 14 bases left between them. The CDR3 contains 15 residues. Germline CDR1 LNHDA, CDR2 SQIVND (reference sequence). CDR3 in DNA: TGTGCCAGTAGTATGGTCGGGGTTGCTGATTCACCCCTCCACTTT. This gives the protein CASSMVGVADSPLHF.